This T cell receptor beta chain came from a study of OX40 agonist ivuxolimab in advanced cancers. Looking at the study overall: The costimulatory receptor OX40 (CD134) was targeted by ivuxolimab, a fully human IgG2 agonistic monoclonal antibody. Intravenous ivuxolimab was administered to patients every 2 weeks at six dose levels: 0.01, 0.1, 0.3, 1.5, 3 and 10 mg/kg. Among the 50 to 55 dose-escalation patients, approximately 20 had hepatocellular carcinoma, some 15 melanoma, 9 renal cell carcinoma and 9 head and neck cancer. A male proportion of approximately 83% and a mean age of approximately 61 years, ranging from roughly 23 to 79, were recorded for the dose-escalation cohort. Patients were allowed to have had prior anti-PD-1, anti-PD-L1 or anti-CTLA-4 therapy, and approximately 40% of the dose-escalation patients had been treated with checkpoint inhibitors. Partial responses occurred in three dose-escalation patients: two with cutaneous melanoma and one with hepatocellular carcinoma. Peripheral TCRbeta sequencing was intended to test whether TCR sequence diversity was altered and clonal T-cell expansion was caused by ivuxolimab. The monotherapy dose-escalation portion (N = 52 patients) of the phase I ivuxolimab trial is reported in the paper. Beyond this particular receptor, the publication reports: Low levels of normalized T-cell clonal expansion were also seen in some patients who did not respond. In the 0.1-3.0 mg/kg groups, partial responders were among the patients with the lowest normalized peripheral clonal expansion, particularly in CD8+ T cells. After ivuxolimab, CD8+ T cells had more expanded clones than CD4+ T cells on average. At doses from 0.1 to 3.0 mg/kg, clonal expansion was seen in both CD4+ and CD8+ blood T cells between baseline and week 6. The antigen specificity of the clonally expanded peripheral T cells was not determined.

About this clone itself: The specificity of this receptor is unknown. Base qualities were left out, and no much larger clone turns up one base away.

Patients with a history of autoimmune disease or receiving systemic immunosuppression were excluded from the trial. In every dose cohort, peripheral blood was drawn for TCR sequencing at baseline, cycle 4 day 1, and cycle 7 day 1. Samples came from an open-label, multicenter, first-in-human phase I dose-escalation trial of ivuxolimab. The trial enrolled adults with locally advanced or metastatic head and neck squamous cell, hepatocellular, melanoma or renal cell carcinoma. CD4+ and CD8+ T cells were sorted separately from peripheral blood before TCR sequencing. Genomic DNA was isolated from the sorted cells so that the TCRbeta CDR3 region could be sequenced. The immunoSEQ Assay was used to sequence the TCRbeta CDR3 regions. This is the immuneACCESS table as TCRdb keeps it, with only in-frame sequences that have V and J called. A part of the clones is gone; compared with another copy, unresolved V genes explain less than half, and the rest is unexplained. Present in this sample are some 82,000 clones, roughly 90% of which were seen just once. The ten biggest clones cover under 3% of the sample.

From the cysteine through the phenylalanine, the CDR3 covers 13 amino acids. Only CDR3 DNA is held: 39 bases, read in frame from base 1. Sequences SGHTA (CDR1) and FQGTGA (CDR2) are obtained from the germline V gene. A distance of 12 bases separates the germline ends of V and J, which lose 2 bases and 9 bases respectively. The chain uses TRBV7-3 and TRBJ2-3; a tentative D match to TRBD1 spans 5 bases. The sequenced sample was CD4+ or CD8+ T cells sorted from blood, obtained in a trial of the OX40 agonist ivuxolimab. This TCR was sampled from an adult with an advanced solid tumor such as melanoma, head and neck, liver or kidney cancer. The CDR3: CASSLGREGTQYF. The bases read TGTGCCAGCAGCTTAGGCAGGGAAGGGACGCAGTATTTT.